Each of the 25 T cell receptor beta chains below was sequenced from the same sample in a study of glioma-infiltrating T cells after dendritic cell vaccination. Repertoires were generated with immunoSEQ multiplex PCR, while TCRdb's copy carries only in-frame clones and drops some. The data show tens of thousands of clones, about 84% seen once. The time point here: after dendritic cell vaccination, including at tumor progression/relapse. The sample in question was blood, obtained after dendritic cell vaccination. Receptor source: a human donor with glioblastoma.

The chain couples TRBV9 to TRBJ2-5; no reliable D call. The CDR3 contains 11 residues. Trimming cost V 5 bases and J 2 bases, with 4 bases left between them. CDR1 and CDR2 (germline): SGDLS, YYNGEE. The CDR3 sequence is CASSIQETQYF. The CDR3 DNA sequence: TGTGCCAGCAGTATACAAGAGACCCAGTACTTC.

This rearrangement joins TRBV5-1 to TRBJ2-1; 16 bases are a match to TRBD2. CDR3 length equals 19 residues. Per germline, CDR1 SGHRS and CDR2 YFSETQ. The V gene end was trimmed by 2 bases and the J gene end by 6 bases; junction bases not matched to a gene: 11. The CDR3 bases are TGCGCCAGCAGCTTCGAACCGGGACTAGCGGGGGGGGCCTCCAATGAGCAGTTCTTC. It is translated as CASSFEPGLAGGASNEQFF.

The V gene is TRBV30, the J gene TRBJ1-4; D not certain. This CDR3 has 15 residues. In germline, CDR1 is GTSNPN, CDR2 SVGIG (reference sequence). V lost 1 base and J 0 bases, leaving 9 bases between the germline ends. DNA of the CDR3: TGTGCCTGGAGTGGGTCGGGAGCAACTAATGAAAAACTGTTTTTT. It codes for CAWSGSGATNEKLFF.

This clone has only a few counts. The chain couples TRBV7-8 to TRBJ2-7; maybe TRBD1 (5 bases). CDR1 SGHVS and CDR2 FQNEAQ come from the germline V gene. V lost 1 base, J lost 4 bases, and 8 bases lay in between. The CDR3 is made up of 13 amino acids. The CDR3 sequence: CASSLEQGYEQYF. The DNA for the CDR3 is TGTGCCAGCAGCTTAGAGCAGGGATACGAGCAGTACTTC.

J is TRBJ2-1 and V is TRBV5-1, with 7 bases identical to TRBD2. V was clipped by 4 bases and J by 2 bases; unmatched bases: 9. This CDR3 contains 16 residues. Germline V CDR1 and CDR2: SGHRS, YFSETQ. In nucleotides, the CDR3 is TGCGCCAGCAGCCCGACTAGCTCCGGCACCTACAATGAGCAGTTCTTC. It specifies CASSPTSSGTYNEQFF.

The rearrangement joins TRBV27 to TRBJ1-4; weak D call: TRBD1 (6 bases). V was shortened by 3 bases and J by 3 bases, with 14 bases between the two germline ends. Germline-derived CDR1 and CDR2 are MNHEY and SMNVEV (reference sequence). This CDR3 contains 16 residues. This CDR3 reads CASSFNHQGSNEKLFF. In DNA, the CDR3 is TGTGCCAGCAGTTTTAATCATCAGGGGTCTAATGAAAAACTGTTTTTT.

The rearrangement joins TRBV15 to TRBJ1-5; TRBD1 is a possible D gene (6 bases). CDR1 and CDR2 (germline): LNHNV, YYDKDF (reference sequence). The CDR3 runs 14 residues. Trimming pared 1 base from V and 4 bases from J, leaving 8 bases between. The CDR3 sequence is CATSRGQGNQPQHF. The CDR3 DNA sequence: TGTGCCACCAGCAGAGGGCAGGGGAATCAGCCCCAGCATTTT.

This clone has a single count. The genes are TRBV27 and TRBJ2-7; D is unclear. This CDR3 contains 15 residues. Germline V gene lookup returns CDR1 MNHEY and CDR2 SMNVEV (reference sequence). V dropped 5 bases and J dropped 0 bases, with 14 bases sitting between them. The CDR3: CASSPSEKFSYEQYF. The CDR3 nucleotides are TGTGCCAGCAGTCCCTCGGAGAAGTTCTCCTACGAGCAGTACTTC.

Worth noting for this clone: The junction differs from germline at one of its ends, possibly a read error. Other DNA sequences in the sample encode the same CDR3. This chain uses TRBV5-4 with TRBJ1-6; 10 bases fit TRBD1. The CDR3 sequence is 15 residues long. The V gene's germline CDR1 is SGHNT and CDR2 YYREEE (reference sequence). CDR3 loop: CASSQKTGGNSPLHF. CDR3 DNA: TGTGCCAGCAGCCAGAAGACAGGGGGCAATTCCCCCCTCCACTTT.

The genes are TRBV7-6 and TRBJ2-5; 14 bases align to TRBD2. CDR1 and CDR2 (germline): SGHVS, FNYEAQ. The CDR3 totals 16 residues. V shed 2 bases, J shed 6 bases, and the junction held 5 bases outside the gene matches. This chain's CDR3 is CASSLQTSGGAQTQYF. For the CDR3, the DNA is TGTGCCAGCAGCTTACAGACTAGCGGGGGGGCTCAGACCCAGTACTTC.

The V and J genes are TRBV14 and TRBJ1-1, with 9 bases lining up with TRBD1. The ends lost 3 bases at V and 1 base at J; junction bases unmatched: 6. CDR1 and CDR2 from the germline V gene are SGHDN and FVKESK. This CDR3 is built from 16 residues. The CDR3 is CASSHITGGGNTEAFF. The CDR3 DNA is TGTGCCAGCAGCCACATTACAGGGGGCGGGAACACTGAAGCTTTCTTT.

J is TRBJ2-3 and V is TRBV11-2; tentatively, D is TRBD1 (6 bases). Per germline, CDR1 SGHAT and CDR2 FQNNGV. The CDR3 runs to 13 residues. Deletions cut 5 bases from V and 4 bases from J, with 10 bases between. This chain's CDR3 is CASSNHRADTQYF. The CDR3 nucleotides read TGTGCCAGCAGCAACCACAGGGCAGATACGCAGTATTTT.

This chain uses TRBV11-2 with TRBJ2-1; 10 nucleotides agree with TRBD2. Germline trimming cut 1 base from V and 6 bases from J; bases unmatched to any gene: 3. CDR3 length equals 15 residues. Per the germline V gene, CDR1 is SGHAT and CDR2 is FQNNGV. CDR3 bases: TGTGCCAGCAGCTTAGTAGGGACTAGCGTCAATGAGCAGTTCTTC. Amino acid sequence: CASSLVGTSVNEQFF.

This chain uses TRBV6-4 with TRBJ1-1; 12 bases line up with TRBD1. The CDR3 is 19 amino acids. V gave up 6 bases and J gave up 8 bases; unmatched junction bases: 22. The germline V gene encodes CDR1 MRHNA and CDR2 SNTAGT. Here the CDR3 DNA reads TGTGCCAGCAGGATGAGGGACAGGGGGCGCAGTCAGGCGAAGGTGGAAGCTTTCTTT. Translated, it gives CASRMRDRGRSQAKVEAFF.

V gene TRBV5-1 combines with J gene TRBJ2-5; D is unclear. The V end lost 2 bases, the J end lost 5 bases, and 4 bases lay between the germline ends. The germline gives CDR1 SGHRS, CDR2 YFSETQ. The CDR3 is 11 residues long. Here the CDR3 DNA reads TGCGCCAGCAGCTTCGGGGAGACCCAGTACTTC. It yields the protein CASSFGETQYF.

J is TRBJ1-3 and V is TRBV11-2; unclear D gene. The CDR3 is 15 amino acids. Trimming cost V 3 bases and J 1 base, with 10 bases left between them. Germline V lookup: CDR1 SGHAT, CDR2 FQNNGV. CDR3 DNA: TGTGCCAGCAGCTTCCGGCGGAGTTCTGGAAACACCATATATTTT. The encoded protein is CASSFRRSSGNTIYF.

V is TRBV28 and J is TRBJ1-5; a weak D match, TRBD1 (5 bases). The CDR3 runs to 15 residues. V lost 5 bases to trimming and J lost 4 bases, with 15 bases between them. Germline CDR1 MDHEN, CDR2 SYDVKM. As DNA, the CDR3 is TGTGCCAGCAGTCCCGGACAAGGGTTAAATCAGCCCCAGCATTTT. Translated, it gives CASSPGQGLNQPQHF.

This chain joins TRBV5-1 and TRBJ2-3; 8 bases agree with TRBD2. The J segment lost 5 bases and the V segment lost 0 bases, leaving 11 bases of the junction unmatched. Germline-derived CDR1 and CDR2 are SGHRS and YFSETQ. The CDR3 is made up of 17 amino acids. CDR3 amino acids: CASSLAYRGGTEDTQYF. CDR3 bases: TGCGCCAGCAGCTTGGCGTACCGGGGGGGGACCGAAGATACGCAGTATTTT.

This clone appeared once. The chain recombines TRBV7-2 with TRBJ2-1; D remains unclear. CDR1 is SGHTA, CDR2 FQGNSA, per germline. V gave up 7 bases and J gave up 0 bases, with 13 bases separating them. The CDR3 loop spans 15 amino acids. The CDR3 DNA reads TGTGCCAGCACCAACTCCCCGAGCTCCTACAATGAGCAGTTCTTC. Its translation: CASTNSPSSYNEQFF. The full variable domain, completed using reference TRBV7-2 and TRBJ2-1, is GAGVSQSPSNKVTEKGKDVELRCDPISGHTALYWYRQSLGQGLEFLIYFQGNSAPDKSGLPSDRFSAERTGGSVSTLTIQRTQQEDSAVYLCASTNSPSSYNEQFFGPGTRLTVL.

The CDR3 coding sequence is TGTGCCAGCAGCCAGGCGTTGGGTACCGGGTCCTACAATGAGCAGTTCTTC. Translation: CASSQALGTGSYNEQFF. The V and J genes are TRBV14 and TRBJ2-1; D is ambiguous. V was trimmed by 3 bases and J by 1 base, leaving 16 bases between them. The CDR3 is made up of 17 amino acids. Germline values: CDR1 SGHDN, CDR2 FVKESK.

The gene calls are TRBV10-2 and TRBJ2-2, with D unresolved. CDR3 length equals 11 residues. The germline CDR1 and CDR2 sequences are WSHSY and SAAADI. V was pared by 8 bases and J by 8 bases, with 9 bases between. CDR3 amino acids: CASVKRGELFF. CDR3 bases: TGCGCCAGCGTTAAACGGGGGGAGCTGTTTTTT.

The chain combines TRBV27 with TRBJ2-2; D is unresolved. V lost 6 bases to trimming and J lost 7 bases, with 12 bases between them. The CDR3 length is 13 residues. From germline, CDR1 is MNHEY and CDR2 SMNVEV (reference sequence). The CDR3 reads CASRPNSNGELFF. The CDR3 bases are TGTGCCAGCAGACCGAACTCCAACGGGGAGCTGTTTTTT.

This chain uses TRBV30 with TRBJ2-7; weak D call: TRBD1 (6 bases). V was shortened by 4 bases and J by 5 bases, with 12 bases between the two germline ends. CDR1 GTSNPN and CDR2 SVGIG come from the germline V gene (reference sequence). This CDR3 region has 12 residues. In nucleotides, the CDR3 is TGTGCCTGGAAAACAGGGTTCAACGAGCAGTACTTC. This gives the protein CAWKTGFNEQYF.

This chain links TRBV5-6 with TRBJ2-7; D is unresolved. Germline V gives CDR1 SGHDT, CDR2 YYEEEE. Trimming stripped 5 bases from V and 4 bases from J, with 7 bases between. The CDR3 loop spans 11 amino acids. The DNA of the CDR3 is TGTGCCAGCAGTCGAGATTACGAGCAGTACTTC. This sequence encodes CASSRDYEQYF.

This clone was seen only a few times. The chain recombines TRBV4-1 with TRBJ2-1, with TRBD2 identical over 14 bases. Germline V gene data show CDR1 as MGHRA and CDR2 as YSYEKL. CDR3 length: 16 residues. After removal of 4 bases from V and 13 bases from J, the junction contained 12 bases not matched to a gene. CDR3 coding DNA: TGCGCCAGCAGCCCGATGACTAGCGGGGGGGCTTTGTATCAGTTCTTC. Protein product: CASSPMTSGGALYQFF.